The 8 T cell receptor beta chains reported below all come from one sample, sequenced in a study of shared clonotypes between healthy human individuals. TCRdb keeps only in-frame clones here, not all; method: immunoSEQ multiplex PCR. In the table there are 2 million to 2.5 million clones, 85% to 95% of which are singletons. The specimen was naive CD4+ T cells from PBMCs. Documented subset: CD45RA+ positively selected. These receptors all stem from a man between 18 and 29 years old in good health. Some clones in this sample may be carry-over from other donors' samples.

Here the CDR3 DNA reads TGTGCCAGCAGCTTCCGGGACAGCAGAGGCTACACCTTC. It translates to CASSFRDSRGYTF. This rearrangement joins TRBV7-3 to TRBJ1-2; 7 nucleotides agree with TRBD1. The germline CDR1 and CDR2 sequences are SGHTA and FQGTGA. The junction had 6 bases not matched to a gene; V was cut back by 3 bases and J by 8 bases. The CDR3 covers 13 residues. The whole variable domain, filled in from reference TRBV7-3 and TRBJ1-2, reads GAGVSQTPSNKVTEKGKYVELRCDPISGHTALYWYRQSLGQGPEFLIYFQGTGAADDSGLPNDRFFAVRPEGSVSTLKIQRTERGDSAVYLCASSFRDSRGYTFGSGTRLTVV.

The chain combines TRBV28 with TRBJ2-1; 8 nucleotides line up with TRBD2. This CDR3 spans 16 amino acids. J was trimmed by 4 bases and V by 6 bases; bases with no gene match: 11. Germline CDR1 reads MDHEN; CDR2 reads SYDVKM. The CDR3 sequence is CASRPTSGRRYNEQFF. In DNA, the CDR3 is TGTGCCAGCAGGCCCACTAGCGGCCGTCGGTACAATGAGCAGTTCTTC. Based on the CDR3 plus reference TRBV28 and TRBJ2-1, the full variable domain is DVKVTQSSRYLVKRTGEKVFLECVQDMDHENMFWYRQDPGLGLRLIYFSYDVKMKEKGDIPEGYSVSREKKERFSLILESASTNQTSMYLCASRPTSGRRYNEQFFGPGTRLTVL.

The count of this clone is one. The J gene is TRBJ1-2, the V gene TRBV29-1; a weak D match, TRBD1 (6 bases). The V end was cut by 6 bases, the J end by 0 bases, with 11 bases between. From germline, CDR1 is SQVTM and CDR2 ANQGSEA. The CDR3 consists of 13 residues. The CDR3 loop reads CSVRDTTNYGYTF. The CDR3, as DNA: TGCAGCGTCCGGGACACAACTAACTATGGCTACACCTTC. Looking up the rest from reference TRBV29-1 and TRBJ1-2 gives the full variable domain: SAVISQKPSRDICQRGTSLTIQCQVDSQVTMMFWYRQQPGQSLTLIATANQGSEATYESGFVIDKFPISRPNLTFSTLTVSNMSPEDSSIYLCSVRDTTNYGYTFGSGTRLTVV.

The CDR3 region is CSANDRWGYTF. The CDR3 DNA reads as TGCAGTGCAAACGACAGGTGGGGCTACACCTTC. The rearrangement joins TRBV20-1 to TRBJ1-2; possible D gene TRBD1, 6 bases. Germline V gene data show CDR1 as DFQATT and CDR2 as SNEGSKA (reference sequence). The CDR3 is made up of 11 amino acids. V lost 6 bases to trimming and J lost 8 bases, with 13 bases between them.

Concerning this clone itself: At the DNA level, this CDR3 is encoded by other sequences in the same sample as well. This chain uses TRBV7-9 with TRBJ2-5; TRBD1 might be the D (6 bases). Trimming shortened V by 5 bases and J by 5 bases, and 9 bases separated the two germline ends. The CDR3 has 12 amino acids. CDR1 and CDR2 from the germline V gene are SEHNR and FQNEAQ (reference sequence). The CDR3 here is CASSLQGETQYF. The CDR3 bases are TGTGCCAGCAGCCTTCAGGGGGAGACCCAGTACTTC.

The count of this clone is one. The chain links TRBV29-1 to TRBJ2-1; 7 bases fit TRBD1. Per germline, CDR1 SQVTM and CDR2 ANQGSEA. The J segment lost 5 bases and the V segment lost 7 bases, leaving 11 bases of the junction unmatched. This CDR3 comprises 14 residues. CDR3: CSDIQGSGHNEQFF. The CDR3 DNA reads TGCAGCGACATACAGGGGAGCGGACACAATGAGCAGTTCTTC.

The genes are TRBV6-1 and TRBJ2-7; a possible D gene is TRBD1 (6 bases). This CDR3 spans 15 amino acids. Germline V gives CDR1 MNHNS, CDR2 SASEGT. V lost 0 bases to trimming and J lost 6 bases, with 15 bases between them. CDR3 sequence: CASSEARSRGSEQYF. In nucleotides, the CDR3 is TGTGCCAGCAGTGAAGCGCGGTCCAGGGGATCCGAGCAGTACTTC.

This clone was observed a handful of times. This sample includes further DNA sequences coding for the same CDR3. The gene calls are TRBV19 and TRBJ1-5; D not certain. Germline CDR1 and CDR2: LNHDA and SQIVND (reference sequence). Trimming shortened V by 6 bases and J by 0 bases, and 3 bases separated the two germline ends. The CDR3 consists of 12 residues. In nucleotides, the CDR3 is TGTGCCAGTAGGTATAGCAATCAGCCCCAGCATTTT. Translated: CASRYSNQPQHF.